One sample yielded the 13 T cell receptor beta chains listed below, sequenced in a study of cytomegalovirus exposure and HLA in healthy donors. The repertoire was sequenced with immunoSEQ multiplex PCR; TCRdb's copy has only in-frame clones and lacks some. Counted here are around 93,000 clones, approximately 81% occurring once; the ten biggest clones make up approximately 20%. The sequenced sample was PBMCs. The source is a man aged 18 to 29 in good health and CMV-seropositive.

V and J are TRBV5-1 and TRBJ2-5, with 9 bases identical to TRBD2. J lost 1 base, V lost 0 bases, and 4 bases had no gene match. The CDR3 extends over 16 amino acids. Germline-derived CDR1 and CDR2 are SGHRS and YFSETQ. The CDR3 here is CASSLGREGFQETQYF. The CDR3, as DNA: TGCGCCAGCAGCTTGGGGCGGGAGGGGTTCCAAGAGACCCAGTACTTC.

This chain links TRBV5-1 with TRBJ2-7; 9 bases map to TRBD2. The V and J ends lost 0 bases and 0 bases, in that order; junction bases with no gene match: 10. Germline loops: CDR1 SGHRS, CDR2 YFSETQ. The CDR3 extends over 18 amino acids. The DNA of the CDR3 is TGCGCCAGCAGCTTGGCCAAGGATAGCGGGAGAAGCTCCTACGAGCAGTACGTC. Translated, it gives CASSLAKDSGRSSYEQYV.

In nucleotides, the CDR3 is TGTGCCAGTAGGCCCCGCCGGGAGAGTAGTTTGGGCAATGAGCAGTTCTTC. Residues: CASRPRRESSLGNEQFF. This chain joins TRBV19 and TRBJ2-1, with D maybe TRBD2 (6 bases). The V end lost 6 bases, the J end lost 6 bases, and 24 bases lay between the germline ends. In germline, CDR1 is LNHDA, CDR2 SQIVND (reference sequence). This CDR3 has 17 residues. The full variable domain, its missing parts supplied by reference TRBV19 and TRBJ2-1, is DGGITQSPKYLFRKEGQNVTLSCEQNLNHDAMYWYRQDPGQGLRLIYYSQIVNDFQKGDIAEGYSVSREKKESFPLTVTSAQKNPTAFYLCASRPRRESSLGNEQFFGPGTRLTVL.

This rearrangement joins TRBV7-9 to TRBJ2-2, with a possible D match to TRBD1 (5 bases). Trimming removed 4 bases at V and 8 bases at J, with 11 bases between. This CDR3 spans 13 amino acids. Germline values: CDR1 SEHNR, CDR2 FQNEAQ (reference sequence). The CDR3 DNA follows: TGTGCCAGCAGCTCAGAAGGGGTTGGGGAGCTGTTTTTT. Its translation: CASSSEGVGELFF.

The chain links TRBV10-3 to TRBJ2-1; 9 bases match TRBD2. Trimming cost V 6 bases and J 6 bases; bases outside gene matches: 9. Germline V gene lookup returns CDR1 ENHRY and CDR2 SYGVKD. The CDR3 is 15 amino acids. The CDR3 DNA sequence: TGTGCCATCAGAACCGGGACTAGCTTTTCCAATGAGCAGTTCTTC. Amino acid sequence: CAIRTGTSFSNEQFF.

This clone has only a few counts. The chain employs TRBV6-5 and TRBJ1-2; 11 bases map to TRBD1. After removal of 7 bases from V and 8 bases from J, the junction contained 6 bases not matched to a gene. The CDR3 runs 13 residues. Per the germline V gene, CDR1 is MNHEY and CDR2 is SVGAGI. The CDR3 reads CASTYRTGGGYTF. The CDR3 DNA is TGTGCCAGCACCTACCGGACAGGGGGCGGCTACACCTTC.

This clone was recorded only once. The CDR3 loop is CASSVEDTETQYF. The CDR3 nucleotides are TGTGCCAGCAGCGTAGAAGATACTGAGACCCAGTACTTC. The rearrangement joins TRBV9 to TRBJ2-5; no firm D call. The CDR3 contains 13 residues. Germline CDR1 reads SGDLS; CDR2 reads YYNGEE. The V gene lost 0 bases and the J gene lost 5 bases, with 8 bases spanning the gap.

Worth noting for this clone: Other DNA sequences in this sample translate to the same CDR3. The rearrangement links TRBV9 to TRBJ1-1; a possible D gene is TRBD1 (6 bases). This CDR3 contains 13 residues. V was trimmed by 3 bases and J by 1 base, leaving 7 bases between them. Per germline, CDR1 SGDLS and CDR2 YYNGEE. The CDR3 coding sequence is TGTGCCAGCAGCGGGGGACAGAACACTGAAGCTTTCTTT. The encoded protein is CASSGGQNTEAFF.

CDR3 region: CAWSDQGASIGYTF. The DNA for the CDR3 is TGTGCCTGGAGCGACCAGGGGGCGTCAATTGGCTACACCTTC. This rearrangement joins TRBV30 to TRBJ1-2, with 8 bases lining up with TRBD1. The CDR3 contains 14 residues. CDR1 is GTSNPN and CDR2 is SVGIG in the germline V gene (reference sequence). With V trimmed by 3 bases and J by 7 bases, 10 bases remained unmatched.

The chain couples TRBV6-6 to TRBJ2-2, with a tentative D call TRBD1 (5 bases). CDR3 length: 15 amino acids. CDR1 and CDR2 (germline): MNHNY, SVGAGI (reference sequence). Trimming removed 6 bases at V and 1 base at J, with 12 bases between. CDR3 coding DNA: TGTGCCAGCAGACCAGGACACTTGAACACCGGGGAGCTGTTTTTT. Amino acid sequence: CASRPGHLNTGELFF.

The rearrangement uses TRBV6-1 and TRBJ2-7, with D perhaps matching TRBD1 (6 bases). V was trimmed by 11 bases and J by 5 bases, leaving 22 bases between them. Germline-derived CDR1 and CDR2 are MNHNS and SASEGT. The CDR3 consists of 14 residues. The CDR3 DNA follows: TGTGCCTCCGAGGGGGAAAGGGCCGGCGACGAGCAGTACGTC. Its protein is CASEGERAGDEQYV.

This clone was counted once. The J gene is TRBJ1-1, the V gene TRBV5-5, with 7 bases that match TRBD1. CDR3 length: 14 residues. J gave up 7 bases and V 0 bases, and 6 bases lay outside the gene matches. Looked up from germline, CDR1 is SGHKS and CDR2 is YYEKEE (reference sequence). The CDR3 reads CASSLAGDSLEAFF. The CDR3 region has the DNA TGTGCCAGCAGCTTGGCGGGGGACAGCCTTGAAGCTTTCTTT.

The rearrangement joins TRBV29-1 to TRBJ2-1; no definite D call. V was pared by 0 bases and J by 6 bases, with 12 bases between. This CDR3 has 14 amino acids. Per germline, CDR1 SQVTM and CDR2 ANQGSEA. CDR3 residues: CSVEDRIYRNEQFF. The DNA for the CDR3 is TGCAGCGTTGAAGATCGAATCTACCGCAATGAGCAGTTCTTC.